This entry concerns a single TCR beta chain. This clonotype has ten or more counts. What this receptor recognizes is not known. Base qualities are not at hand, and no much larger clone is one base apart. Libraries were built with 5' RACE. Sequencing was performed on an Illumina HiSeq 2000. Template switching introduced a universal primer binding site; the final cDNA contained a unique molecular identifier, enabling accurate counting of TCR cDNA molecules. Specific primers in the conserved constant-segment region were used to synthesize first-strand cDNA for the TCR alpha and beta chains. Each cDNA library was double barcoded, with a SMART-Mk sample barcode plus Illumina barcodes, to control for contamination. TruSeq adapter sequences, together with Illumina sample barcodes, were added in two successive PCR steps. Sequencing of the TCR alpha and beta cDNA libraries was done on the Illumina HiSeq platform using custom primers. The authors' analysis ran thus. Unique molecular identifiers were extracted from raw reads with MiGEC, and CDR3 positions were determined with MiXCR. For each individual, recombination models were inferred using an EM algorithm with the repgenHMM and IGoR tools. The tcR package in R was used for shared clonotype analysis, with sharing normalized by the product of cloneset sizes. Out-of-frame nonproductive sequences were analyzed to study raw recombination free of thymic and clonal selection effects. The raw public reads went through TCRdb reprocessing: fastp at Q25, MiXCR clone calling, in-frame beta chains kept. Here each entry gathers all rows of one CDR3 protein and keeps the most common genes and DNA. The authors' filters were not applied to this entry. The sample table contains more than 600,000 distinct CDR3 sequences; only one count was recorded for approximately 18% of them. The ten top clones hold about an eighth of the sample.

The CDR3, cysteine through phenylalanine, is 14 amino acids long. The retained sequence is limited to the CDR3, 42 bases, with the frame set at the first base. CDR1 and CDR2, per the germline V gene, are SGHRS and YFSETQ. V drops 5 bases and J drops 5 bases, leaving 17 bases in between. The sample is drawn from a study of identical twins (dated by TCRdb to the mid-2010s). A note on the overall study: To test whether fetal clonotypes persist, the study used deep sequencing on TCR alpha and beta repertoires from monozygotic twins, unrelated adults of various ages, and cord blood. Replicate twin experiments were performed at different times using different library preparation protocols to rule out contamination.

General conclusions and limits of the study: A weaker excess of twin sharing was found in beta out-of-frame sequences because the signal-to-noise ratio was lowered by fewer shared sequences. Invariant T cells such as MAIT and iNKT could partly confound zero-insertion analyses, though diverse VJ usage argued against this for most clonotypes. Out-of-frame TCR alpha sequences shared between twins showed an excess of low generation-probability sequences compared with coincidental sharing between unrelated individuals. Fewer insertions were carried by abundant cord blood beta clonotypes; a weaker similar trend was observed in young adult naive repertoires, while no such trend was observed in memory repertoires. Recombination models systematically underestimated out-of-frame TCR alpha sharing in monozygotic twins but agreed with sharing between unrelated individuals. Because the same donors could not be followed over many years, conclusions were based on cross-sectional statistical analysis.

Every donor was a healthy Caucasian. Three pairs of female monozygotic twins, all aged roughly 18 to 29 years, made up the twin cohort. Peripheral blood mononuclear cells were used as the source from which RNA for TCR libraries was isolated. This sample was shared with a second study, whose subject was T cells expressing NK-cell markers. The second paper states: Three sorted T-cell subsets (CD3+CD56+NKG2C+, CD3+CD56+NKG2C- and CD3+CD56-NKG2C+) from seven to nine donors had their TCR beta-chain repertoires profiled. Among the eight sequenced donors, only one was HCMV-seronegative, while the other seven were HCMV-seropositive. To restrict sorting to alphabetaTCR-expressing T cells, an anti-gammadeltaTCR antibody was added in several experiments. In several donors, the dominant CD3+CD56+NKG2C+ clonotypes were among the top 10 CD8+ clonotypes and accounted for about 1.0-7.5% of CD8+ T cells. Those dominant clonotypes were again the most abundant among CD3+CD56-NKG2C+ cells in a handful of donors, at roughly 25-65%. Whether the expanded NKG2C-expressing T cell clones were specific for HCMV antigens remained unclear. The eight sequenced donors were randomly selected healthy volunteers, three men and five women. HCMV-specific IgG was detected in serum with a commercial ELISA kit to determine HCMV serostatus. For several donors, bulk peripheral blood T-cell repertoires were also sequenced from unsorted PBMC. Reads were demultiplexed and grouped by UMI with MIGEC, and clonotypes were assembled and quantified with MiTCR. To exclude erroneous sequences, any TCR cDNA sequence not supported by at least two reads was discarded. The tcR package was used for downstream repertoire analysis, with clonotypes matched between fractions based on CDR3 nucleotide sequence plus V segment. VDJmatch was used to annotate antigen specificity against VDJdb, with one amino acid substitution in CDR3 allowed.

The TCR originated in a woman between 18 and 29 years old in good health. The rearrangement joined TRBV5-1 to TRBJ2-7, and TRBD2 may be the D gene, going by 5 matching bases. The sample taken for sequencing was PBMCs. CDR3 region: CASSPDEGDNEQYF. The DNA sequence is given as TGCGCCAGCAGTCCGGACGAGGGTGACAACGAGCAGTACTTC. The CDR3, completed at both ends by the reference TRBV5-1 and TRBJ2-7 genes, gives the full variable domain KAGVTQTPRYLIKTRGQQVTLSCSPISGHRSVSWYQQTPGQGLQFLFEYFSETQRNKGNFPGRFSGRQFSNSRSEMNVSTLELGDSALYLCASSPDEGDNEQYFGPGTRLTVT.